This TCR beta chain was sequenced in a study of blood T cell repertoires in COVID-19. In the study overall: PBMCs, B-cell-depleted T cells, or T cells provided the cDNA or gDNA that made up the material.

There are a few counts of this clone. The CDR3 totals 15 residues. Germline V CDR1 and CDR2: LGHDT, YNNKEL (reference sequence). The V and J ends lost 5 bases and 1 base, in that order; junction bases with no gene match: 7. Original processing methods: Amplifying reference gene primers gave estimates of nucleated cell counts. Measured with immunoSEQ multiplex PCR; TCRdb has only the in-frame clones, and not every one. The D gene and trimming were derived from the DNA, and the V and J assignments and clone size from that table. The repertoire includes under 300,000 clones, 87% of them detected once, and just over 7% sits in the top ten.

V gene TRBV3-1 (or the pseudogene TRBV3-2) combines with J gene TRBJ1-1; TRBD1 matches 7 bases. The receptor was isolated from a man in his fifties or sixties who had recovered from COVID-19. Sequences were obtained from peripheral blood. CDR3 in amino acids: CASSDYRGGNTEAFF. For the CDR3, the DNA is TGTGCCAGCAGCGATTACAGGGGTGGGAACACTGAAGCTTTCTTT.